Following are 8 T cell receptor beta chains from one sample sequenced in a study of OX40 agonist ivuxolimab in advanced cancers. Clones were sequenced by immunoSEQ multiplex PCR, and TCRdb holds only the in-frame ones, with some missing. The top ten clones hold 3.5% to 5% of a sample with under 80,000 clones, around 87% of them seen once. This sample comprised CD4+ or CD8+ T cells sorted from blood, obtained in a trial of the OX40 agonist ivuxolimab. Every receptor here comes from an adult with an advanced solid tumor such as melanoma, head and neck, liver or kidney cancer.

The J gene is TRBJ1-4, the V gene TRBV14; the D gene is possibly TRBD1 (6 bases). Trimming removed 1 base at V and 8 bases at J, with 14 bases between. Germline V CDR1 and CDR2: SGHDN, FVKESK. The CDR3 has 15 residues. The CDR3 DNA follows: TGTGCCAGCAGCCAAGGGGCAGGGGCCTGGGAAAAACTGTTTTTT. Encoded protein: CASSQGAGAWEKLFF.

The chain recombines TRBV10-3 with TRBJ2-1; tentatively, D is TRBD1 (6 bases). The germline CDR1 and CDR2 sequences are ENHRY and SYGVKD. Trimming removed 3 bases from V and 7 bases from J, with 16 bases in between. The CDR3 spans 15 residues. CDR3 sequence: CAISDGMRQENEQFF. CDR3 DNA: TGTGCCATCAGTGATGGAATGAGACAGGAGAATGAGCAGTTCTTC.

The J gene is TRBJ1-3, the V gene TRBV2; 9 positions agree with TRBD1. The CDR3 is made up of 15 amino acids. V shed 6 bases and J 4 bases; nucleotides not matched to a gene: 7. In germline, CDR1 is SNHLY, CDR2 FYNNEI. In nucleotides, the CDR3 is TGTGCCAGCAGAGAGGGACAGGGTAGCGGAAACACCATATATTTT. Encoded protein: CASREGQGSGNTIYF.

The CDR3, as DNA: TGTGCCAGCAGCTTGGCTCGGGACAGGGTAACAGGGGCCAACGTCCTGACTTTC. This translates into CASSLARDRVTGANVLTF. The J gene is TRBJ2-6, the V gene TRBV5-4, with 9 bases that match TRBD1. Looked up from germline, CDR1 is SGHNT and CDR2 is YYREEE (reference sequence). The CDR3 has 18 amino acids. Trimming removed 0 bases from V and 4 bases from J; junction bases left unmatched: 8.

The J gene is TRBJ2-1, the V gene TRBV25-1; D gene unclear. V dropped 5 bases and J dropped 8 bases, with 22 bases sitting between them. The CDR3 is 16 amino acids. Looked up from germline, CDR1 is MGHDK and CDR2 is SYGVNS. CDR3 residues: CASSQPIAAGEDEQFF. The CDR3 nucleotides read TGTGCCAGCAGTCAGCCAATAGCAGCTGGAGAGGATGAGCAGTTCTTC.

The chain couples TRBV18 to TRBJ1-1; D ambiguous. Trimming took off 3 bases at V and 6 bases at J, with 11 bases between the two ends. The germline V gene encodes CDR1 KGHSH and CDR2 LQKENI. This CDR3 has 13 residues. Written as DNA, the CDR3 is TGTGCCAGCTCACCGAAGGGATGGTCTGAAGCTTTCTTT. This encodes CASSPKGWSEAFF.

V is TRBV6-5 and J is TRBJ2-1, with 8 bases fitting TRBD1. With 6 bases clipped from V and 9 bases from J, the junction kept 13 bases outside the gene matches. There are 15 residues in the CDR3. Germline loops: CDR1 MNHEY, CDR2 SVGAGI. As DNA, the CDR3 is TGTGCCAGCAGCTCTGGGACAGGCACCGTGAGTGAGCAGTTCTTC. Protein: CASSSGTGTVSEQFF.

The genes are TRBV27 and TRBJ1-6; tentative D call: TRBD1 (5 bases). V was pared by 8 bases and J by 1 base, with 9 bases between. The germline V gene has CDR1 MNHEY and CDR2 SMNVEV (reference sequence). This CDR3 contains 14 residues. This CDR3 is CASGARSYNSPLHF. In DNA, the CDR3 is TGTGCCAGCGGGGCCAGGTCCTATAATTCACCCCTCCACTTT.